Included here is one T cell receptor (beta chain) sequence, with context. Its recognized antigen is unknown. Base qualities are not recorded, but no much larger clone differs from it by a single base. The sample comes from a study of blood T cell repertoires in COVID-19 (dated by TCRdb to between 2020 and 2021). With respect to the entire study: Samples from collaborators originated in the United States, Italy and Spain and spanned both the acute and convalescent phases of COVID-19. Samples came from the ongoing ImmuneRACE study (first 160 participants) plus 1,254 subjects from 6 global collaborators. The prospective study material was composed of cDNA or gDNA derived from T cells, B-cell-depleted T cells, or PBMCs. The repertoires were released in a freely available public database meant as a resource for research on the immune response to SARS-CoV-2. HLA class I and class II types, where available, came from metadata supplied by the sample provider rather than from assay-based typing. Subjects who had been exposed to COVID-19, were actively infected with it, or had recovered from it provided the deeply sampled blood TCRbeta repertoires that made up the dataset. A de-identified subject ID, COVID-19 status, age in years and sex were almost always included in the sample metadata. Results and caveats for the whole study, not just this receptor: The amount of clinical and demographic metadata varied by source and participant and was provided uncurated.

TCRbeta CDR3 regions were amplified from genomic DNA by means of the immunoSEQ Assay, a bias-controlled multiplex PCR. Regarding the original processing steps: The number of nucleated cells in each sample was estimated from the amplification of reference gene primers within the assay. To quantify the absolute abundance of each unique TCRbeta CDR3 rearrangement, sequence reads were collapsed and filtered. For each sample, productive Simpson clonality was calculated as the square root of Simpson's diversity index over productive rearrangements. Held by TCRdb, this immuneACCESS table contains in-frame sequences only and omits some clones. Under half of the omission traces to an unresolved V gene where checked; the cause of the rest is unknown. The V and J calls and the clone size are those of that table, but D and trimming were determined from the DNA. The sample contains about 130,000 clones, approximately 85% of them found a single time. The biggest ten clones account for more than 3.5% of the sample.

Whole blood was collected in K2EDTA tubes by collaborating institutions according to the institutions' own protocols. For TCRbeta analysis, collaborator samples were shipped as frozen whole blood, as isolated PBMCs, or as DNA extracted from either sample type. The cysteine opens and the phenylalanine closes a CDR3 of 15 amino acids. Only CDR3 DNA remains: 45 bases, in frame from the first base. CDR1 and CDR2 are read off the germline V gene as SGHNT and YENEEA. V is clipped by 1 base and J by 1 base, and the sequence between their germline boundaries is 8 bases long. Source material: peripheral blood. This sequence originates from a human donor in a cohort sampled during active COVID-19. This receptor chain uses TRBV11-3 and TRBJ2-1; D gene: possibly TRBD2, on 6 matching bases. The bases are TGTGCCAGCAGCTTAGTCCGGGGGTCCTACAATGAGCAGTTCTTC. Translated, it reads CASSLVRGSYNEQFF.